The 7 T cell receptor beta chains presented below share a single source sample, sequenced in a study of neurological immune-mediated disorders. TCRdb reprocessed the 5' RACE reads with MiXCR, giving one entry per CDR3 protein. The profile shows approximately 58,000 distinct CDR3 sequences, roughly an eighth of them singletons. The sequenced sample consisted of PBMCs. These receptors were obtained from a man in his 60s in good health.

This clonotype was found many times. CDR3 amino acids: CSVEGLGHNEQFF. The CDR3 nucleotides read TGCAGCGTTGAAGGGTTAGGCCACAATGAGCAGTTCTTC. V usage is TRBV29-1 and J usage is TRBJ2-1; D not certain. This CDR3 spans 13 amino acids. The V gene's germline CDR1 is SQVTM and CDR2 ANQGSEA. Trimming removed 1 base from V and 5 bases from J, with 9 bases in between.

The sample holds many counts of this clonotype. The V call is TRBV7-2, the J call TRBJ2-5; no clear D gene. The CDR3 totals 12 residues. The germline V gene encodes CDR1 SGHTA and CDR2 FQGNSA. The V end lost 8 bases, the J end lost 0 bases, and 7 bases lay between the germline ends. CDR3 sequence reads: CASRWYQETQYF. CDR3 in DNA: TGTGCCAGCCGTTGGTACCAAGAGACCCAGTACTTC.

This clonotype showed up many times. The chain links TRBV7-2 to TRBJ1-1; D is undetermined. The CDR3 extends over 13 amino acids. Per germline, CDR1 SGHTA and CDR2 FQGNSA. Trimming shortened V by 1 base and J by 12 bases, and 15 bases separated the two germline ends. The CDR3 loop is CASSLGWGQVPFF. The DNA for the CDR3 is TGTGCCAGCAGCTTAGGTTGGGGTCAGGTTCCTTTCTTT.

This clonotype has at least ten counts. The chain recombines TRBV28 with TRBJ2-3, with 9 bases aligning to TRBD2. The CDR3 has 14 residues. The germline V gene encodes CDR1 MDHEN and CDR2 SYDVKM. Trimming took 6 bases from V and 0 from J; bases not matched to a gene: 1. CDR3 nucleotide sequence: TGTGCCAGCAGGGGGACTAGCAGCACAGATACGCAGTATTTT. Translation gives CASRGTSSTDTQYF.

This clonotype was seen many times. The genes are TRBV7-2 and TRBJ2-3; TRBD2 matches 7 bases. After removal of 5 bases from V and 5 bases from J, the junction contained 13 bases not matched to a gene. The germline V gene encodes CDR1 SGHTA and CDR2 FQGNSA. There are 16 residues in the CDR3. This chain's CDR3 is CASSRGTTGPVDTQYF. DNA of the CDR3: TGTGCCAGCAGCCGGGGGACTACCGGACCCGTAGATACGCAGTATTTT.

This clonotype was observed many times. V is TRBV20-1 and J is TRBJ2-3, with D possibly matching TRBD1 (6 bases). Looked up from germline, CDR1 is DFQATT and CDR2 is SNEGSKA (reference sequence). This CDR3 comprises 13 residues. Trimming removed 3 bases at V and 10 bases at J, with 17 bases between. The CDR3 region is CSARIAQGLAQYF. DNA for the CDR3: TGCAGTGCTAGGATCGCACAGGGTTTGGCGCAGTATTTT.

This clonotype was counted ten times or more. The germline gene is not matched at one end of the junction; a read error may be the cause. The chain combines TRBV11-2 with TRBJ1-1; D possibly corresponds to TRBD1 (5 bases). This CDR3 is 13 amino acids long. Germline CDR1 and CDR2: SGHAT and FQNNGV. The CDR3 DNA follows: TGTGTCAGCAGCTTAGATCGGGGGGACCAAGCTTTCTTT. Amino acid sequence: CVSSLDRGDQAFF.